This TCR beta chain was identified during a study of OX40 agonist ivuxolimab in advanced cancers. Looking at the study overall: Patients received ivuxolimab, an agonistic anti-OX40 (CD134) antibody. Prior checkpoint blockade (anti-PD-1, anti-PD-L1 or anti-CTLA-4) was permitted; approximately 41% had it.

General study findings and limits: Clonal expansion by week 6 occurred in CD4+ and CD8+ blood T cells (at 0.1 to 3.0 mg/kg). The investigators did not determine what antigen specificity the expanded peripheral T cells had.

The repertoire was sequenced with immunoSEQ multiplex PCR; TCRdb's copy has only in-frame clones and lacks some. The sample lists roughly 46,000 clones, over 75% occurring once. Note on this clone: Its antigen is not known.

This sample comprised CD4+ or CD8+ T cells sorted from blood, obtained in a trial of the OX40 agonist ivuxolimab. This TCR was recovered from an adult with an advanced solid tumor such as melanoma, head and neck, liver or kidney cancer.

CDR3 region: CASSYSRDYQPQHF. The CDR3 region has the DNA TGTGCCAGCAGTTACTCTCGAGATTATCAGCCCCAGCATTTT. The chain combines TRBV6-6 with TRBJ1-5; D unresolved. The length of the CDR3 is 14 residues. CDR1 is MNHNY, CDR2 SVGAGI, per germline (reference sequence). V lost 0 bases and J 5 bases, leaving 8 bases between the germline ends.